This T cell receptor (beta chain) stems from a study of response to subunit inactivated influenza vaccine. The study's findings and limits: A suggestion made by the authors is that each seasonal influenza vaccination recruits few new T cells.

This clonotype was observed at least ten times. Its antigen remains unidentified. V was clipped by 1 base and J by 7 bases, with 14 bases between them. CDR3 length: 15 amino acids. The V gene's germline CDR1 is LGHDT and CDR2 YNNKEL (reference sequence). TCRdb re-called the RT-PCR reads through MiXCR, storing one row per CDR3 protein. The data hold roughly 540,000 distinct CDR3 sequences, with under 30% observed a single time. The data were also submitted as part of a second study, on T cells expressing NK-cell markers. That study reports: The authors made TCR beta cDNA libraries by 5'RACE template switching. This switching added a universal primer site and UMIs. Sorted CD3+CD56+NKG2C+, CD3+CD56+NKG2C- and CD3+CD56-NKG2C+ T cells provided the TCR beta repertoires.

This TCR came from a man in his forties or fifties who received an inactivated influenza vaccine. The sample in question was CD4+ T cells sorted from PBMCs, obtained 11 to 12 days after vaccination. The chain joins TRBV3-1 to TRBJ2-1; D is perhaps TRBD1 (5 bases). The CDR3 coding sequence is TGTGCCAGCAGCCAAGGCAGGGCAATCGCGAATGAGCAGTTCTTC. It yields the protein CASSQGRAIANEQFF.